The clone carrying this T cell receptor (beta chain) was found many times. This record comes from a study of read filtering for tumor transcriptome and immune sequencing. From roughly 390 ng of RNA, a library with molecular barcoded alpha/delta and beta/gamma adaptors was made. A single record per CDR3 protein comes from TCRdb applying MiXCR to the reads. The profile covers 25,000 or so distinct CDR3 sequences, with 20% to 25% appearing a single time and 15% to 20% taken by the ten largest. This TCR derives from a donor over 35 with multiple myeloma. The sample was a population of CD138-negative cells sorted from bone marrow.

The DNA of the CDR3 is TGTGCCAGCAGTTTAGGCGTAGCGGCGAGGGAGTACTTC. Its translation is CASSLGVAAREYF. The chain employs TRBV12-3 or TRBV12-4 and TRBJ2-7, with D possibly matching TRBD2 (6 bases). The V end was cut by 1 base, the J end by 11 bases, with 15 bases between. The CDR3 is 13 residues long.